This T cell receptor (beta chain) was found in a study of OX40 agonist ivuxolimab in advanced cancers. Study overall: The study enrolled dose-escalation patients with hepatocellular carcinoma, melanoma, renal cell or head and neck cancer. General study results and limits: Among the lowest peripheral clonal expansion occurred in 0.1-3.0 mg/kg partial responders. Dose levels from 0.1 to 3.0 mg/kg saw CD4+ and CD8+ blood T cells expand clonally by week 6.

The table came from immunoSEQ multiplex PCR; TCRdb's copy has only in-frame clones and leaves some out. The sample includes more than 65,000 clones, about 84% of them seen just once. Worth noting for this clone: What it recognizes is unknown.

The V and J ends lost 2 bases and 5 bases respectively, with 10 bases between them. The CDR3 sequence is 14 residues long. Germline lookup yields CDR1 SGHTA and CDR2 FQGNSA. With autoimmune disease history or systemic immunosuppression, patients were excluded. Source: CD4+ or CD8+ T cells sorted from blood, taken in a trial of the OX40 agonist ivuxolimab. This sequence originates from an adult with an advanced solid tumor such as melanoma, head and neck, liver or kidney cancer. V gene TRBV7-2 combines with J gene TRBJ1-5, with D maybe TRBD1 (5 bases). The CDR3 here is CASSLRQGDQPQHF. The CDR3 bases are TGTGCCAGCAGCTTACGGCAGGGCGATCAGCCCCAGCATTTT.